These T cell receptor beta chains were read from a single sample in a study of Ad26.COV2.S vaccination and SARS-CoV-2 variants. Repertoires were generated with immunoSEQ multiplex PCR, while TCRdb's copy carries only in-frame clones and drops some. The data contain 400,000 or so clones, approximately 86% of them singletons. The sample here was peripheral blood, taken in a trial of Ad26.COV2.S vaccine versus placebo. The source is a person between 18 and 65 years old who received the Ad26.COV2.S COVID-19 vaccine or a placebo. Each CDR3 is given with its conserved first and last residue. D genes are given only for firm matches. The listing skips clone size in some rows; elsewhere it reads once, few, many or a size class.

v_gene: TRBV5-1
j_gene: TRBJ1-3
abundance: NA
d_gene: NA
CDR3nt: TGCGCCAGCAGCTTCGGGGGCTCTGGAAACACCATATATTTT
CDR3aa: CASSFGGSGNTIYF

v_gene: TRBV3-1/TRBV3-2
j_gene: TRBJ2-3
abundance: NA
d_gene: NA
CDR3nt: TGTGCCAGCAGCCAGGCAGAGGGGGATACGCAGTATTTT
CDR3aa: CASSQAEGDTQYF

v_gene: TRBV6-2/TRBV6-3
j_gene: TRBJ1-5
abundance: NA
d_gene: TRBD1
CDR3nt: TGTGCCAGCAGCCTAACAGGGGGCGAAGGACAGCCCCAGCATTTT
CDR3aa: CASSLTGGEGQPQHF

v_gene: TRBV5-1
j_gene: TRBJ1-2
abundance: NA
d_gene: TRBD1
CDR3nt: TGCGCCAGCAGCTTGGGGCGCCTCGCTGGACAGGGTGAATACTATGGCTACACCTTC
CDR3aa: CASSLGRLAGQGEYYGYTF

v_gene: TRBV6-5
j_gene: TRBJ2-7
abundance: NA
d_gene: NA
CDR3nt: TGTGCCAGCCGGCGAGACAGCCACGAGCAGTACTTC
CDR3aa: CASRRDSHEQYF

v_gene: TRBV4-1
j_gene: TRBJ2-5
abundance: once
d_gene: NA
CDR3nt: TGCGCCAGCAGCCAAGGGGGGCTAGAGACCCAGTACTTC
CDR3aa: CASSQGGLETQYF

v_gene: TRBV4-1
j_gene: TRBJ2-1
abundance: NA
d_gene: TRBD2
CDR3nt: TGCGCCAGCAGCCACTATACTAGCGGGGGGGCCCGGGAGCAGTTCTTC
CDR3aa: CASSHYTSGGAREQFF

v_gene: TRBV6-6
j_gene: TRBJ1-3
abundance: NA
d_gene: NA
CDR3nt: TGTGCCAGCAGCAGGGCAACGGCTACTGGAAACACCATATATTTT
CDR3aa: CASSRATATGNTIYF

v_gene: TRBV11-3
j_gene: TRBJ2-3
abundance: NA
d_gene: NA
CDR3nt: TGTGCCAGCAGCTTAGGGGGGCGACGCGCAGATACGCAGTATTTT
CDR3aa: CASSLGGRRADTQYF

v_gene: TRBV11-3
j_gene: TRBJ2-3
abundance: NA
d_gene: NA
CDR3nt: TGTGCCAGCAGTCCCGGATGGACAGTTCCGGGTGAAGGGACAGATACGCAGTATTTT
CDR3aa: CASSPGWTVPGEGTDTQYF

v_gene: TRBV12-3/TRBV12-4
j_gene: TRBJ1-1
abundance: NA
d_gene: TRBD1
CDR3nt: TGTGCCAGCAACCGGGGACAGCTCACTGAAGCTTTCTTT
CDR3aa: CASNRGQLTEAFF

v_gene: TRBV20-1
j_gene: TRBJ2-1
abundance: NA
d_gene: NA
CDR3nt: TGCAGTGCTATCCTGATTCGGGAGCAGTTCTTC
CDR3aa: CSAILIREQFF

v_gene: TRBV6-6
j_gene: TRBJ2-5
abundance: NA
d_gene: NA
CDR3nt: TGTGCCAGCAGCCGAGATGGGCCGCAGTACCAAGAGACCCAGTACTTC
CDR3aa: CASSRDGPQYQETQYF

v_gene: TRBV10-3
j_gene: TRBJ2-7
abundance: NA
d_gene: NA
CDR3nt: TGTGCCATCAGTGAGTCCGGGCAGGGCGGGGAGCAGTACTTC
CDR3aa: CAISESGQGGEQYF

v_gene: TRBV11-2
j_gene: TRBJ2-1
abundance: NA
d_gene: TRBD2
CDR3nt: TGTGCCAGCAGCTTGACTAGCGGGGGGGGCCGCACCTCCTACAATGAGCAGTTCTTC
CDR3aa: CASSLTSGGGRTSYNEQFF

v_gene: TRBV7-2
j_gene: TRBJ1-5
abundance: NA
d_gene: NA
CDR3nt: TGTGCCAGCAGCTTAGGGGACACCGGGACCCCACAGCCCCAGCATTTT
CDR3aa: CASSLGDTGTPQPQHF

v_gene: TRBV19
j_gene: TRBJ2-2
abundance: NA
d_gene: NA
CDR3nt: TGTGCCAGTAGAGCTAGGACTACGAACACCGGGGAGCTGTTTTTT
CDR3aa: CASRARTTNTGELFF

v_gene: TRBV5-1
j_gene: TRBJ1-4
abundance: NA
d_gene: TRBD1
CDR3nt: TGCGCCAGCAGCTTGGCCGGGACAGGGTATGAAAAACTGTTTTTT
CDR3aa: CASSLAGTGYEKLFF

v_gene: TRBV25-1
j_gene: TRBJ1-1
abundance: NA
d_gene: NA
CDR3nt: TGTGCCAGCATGGAGAGAATGAACACTGAAGCTTTCTTT
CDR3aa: CASMERMNTEAFF

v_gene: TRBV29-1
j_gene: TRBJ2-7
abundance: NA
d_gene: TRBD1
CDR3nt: TGCAGCGTTGCGACATATGGGCAGGGGGCCTCCCACGAGCAGTACTTC
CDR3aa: CSVATYGQGASHEQYF

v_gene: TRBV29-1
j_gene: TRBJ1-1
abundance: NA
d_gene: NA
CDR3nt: TGCAGCGTTGGAATGAACACTGAAGCTTTCTTT
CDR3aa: CSVGMNTEAFF

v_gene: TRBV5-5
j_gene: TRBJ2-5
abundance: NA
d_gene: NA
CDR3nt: TGTGCCAGCAGCTTGTATCGCACTAATGGAGAGACCCAGTACTTC
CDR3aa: CASSLYRTNGETQYF

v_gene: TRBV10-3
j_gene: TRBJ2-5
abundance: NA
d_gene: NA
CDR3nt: TGTGCCATCAGTGACCTCCAAGAGACCCAGTACTTC
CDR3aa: CAISDLQETQYF

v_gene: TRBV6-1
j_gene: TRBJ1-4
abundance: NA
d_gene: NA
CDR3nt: TGTGCCAGCAGTGAAACCTGGGGCACTAATGAAAAACTGTTTTTT
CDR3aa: CASSETWGTNEKLFF

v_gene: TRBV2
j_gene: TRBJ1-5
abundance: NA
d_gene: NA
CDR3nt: TGTGCCAGCAGTGAAATTCAGGGGAGCGAGCAGCCCCAGCATTTT
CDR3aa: CASSEIQGSEQPQHF

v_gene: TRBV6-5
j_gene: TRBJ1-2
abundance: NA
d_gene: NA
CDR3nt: TGTGCCAGCAGTACTCTCCAGGGAGAAGGCTACACCTTC
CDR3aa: CASSTLQGEGYTF

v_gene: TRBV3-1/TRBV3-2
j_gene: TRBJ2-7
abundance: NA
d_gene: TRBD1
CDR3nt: TGTGCCAGCAGCCTCCGGACAGGGGCTAACGAGCAGTACTTC
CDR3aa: CASSLRTGANEQYF

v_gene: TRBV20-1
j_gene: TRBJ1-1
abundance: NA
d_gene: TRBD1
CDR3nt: TGCAGTGCTAGTTCTCCGGGACAGGGAATGAACACTGAAGCTTTCTTT
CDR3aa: CSASSPGQGMNTEAFF

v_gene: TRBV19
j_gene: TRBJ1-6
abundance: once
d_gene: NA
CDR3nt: TGTGCCAGTAGTATTCGGGGTGGGGATAATTCACCCCTCCACTTT
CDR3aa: CASSIRGGDNSPLHF

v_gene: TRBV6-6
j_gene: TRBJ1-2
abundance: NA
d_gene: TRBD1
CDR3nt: TGTGCCAGCAGTTGGGACAGGGTAAATAACTATGGCTACACCTTC
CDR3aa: CASSWDRVNNYGYTF

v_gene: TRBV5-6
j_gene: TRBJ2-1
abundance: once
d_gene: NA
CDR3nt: TGTGCCAGCAGGGCGGGGGCCCCTTACAATGAGCAGTTCTTC
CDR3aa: CASRAGAPYNEQFF

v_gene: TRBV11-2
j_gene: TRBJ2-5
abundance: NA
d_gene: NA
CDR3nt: TGTGCCAGCAGCAAAGGCTTTCAAGAGACCCAGTACTTC
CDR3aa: CASSKGFQETQYF

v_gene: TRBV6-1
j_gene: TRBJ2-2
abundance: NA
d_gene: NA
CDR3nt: TGTGCCAGCAGTGAAGCTTATAGAGCGACCGGGGAGCTGTTTTTT
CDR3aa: CASSEAYRATGELFF

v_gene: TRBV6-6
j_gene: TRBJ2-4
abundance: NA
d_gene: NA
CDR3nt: TGTGCCAGCAGTGCCCTTGGACAGCCTGAGAACATTCAGTACTTC
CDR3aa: CASSALGQPENIQYF

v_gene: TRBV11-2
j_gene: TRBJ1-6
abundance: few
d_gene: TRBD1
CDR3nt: TGTGCCAGCCGCAGGGGGCCGGGGTCACCCCTCCACTTT
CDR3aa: CASRRGPGSPLHF

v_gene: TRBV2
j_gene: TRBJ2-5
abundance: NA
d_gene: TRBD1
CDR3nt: TGTGCCAGCAGTCTCCGGACAGGCCGCACGGAGACCCAGTACTTC
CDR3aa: CASSLRTGRTETQYF

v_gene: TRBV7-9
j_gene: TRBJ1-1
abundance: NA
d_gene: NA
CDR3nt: TGTGCCAGCAGCCAAGCAGCGAACACTGAAGCTTTCTTT
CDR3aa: CASSQAANTEAFF

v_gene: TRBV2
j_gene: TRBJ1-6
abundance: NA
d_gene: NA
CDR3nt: TGTGCCAGGAAGGGGCCCTTCGAATCACCCCTCCACTTT
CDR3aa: CARKGPFESPLHF

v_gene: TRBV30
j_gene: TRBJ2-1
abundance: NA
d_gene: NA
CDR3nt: TGTGCCTGGAGTGAAGGTATAGTGGAAGGGCAGTTCTTC
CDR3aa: CAWSEGIVEGQFF

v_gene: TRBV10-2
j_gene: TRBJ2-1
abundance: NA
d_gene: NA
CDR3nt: TGCGCCAGCAGGGATACCCATTGGGACCCCTACAATGAGCAGTTCTTC
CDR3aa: CASRDTHWDPYNEQFF

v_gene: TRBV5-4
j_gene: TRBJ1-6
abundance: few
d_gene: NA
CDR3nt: TGTGCCAGCAGCCCAAGCACGGGCCAGGGTCCGGGTTCACCCCTCCACTTT
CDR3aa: CASSPSTGQGPGSPLHF

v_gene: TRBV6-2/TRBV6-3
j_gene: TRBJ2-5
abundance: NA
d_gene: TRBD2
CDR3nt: TGTGCCAGCAGTTACCTAAGGGGCGGACTAGTGTACCAAGAGACCCAGTACTTC
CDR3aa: CASSYLRGGLVYQETQYF

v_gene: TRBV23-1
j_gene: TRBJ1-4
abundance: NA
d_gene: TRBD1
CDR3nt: TGCGCCAGCAGTCAACGGCCGATCCGGGACAGACGGAGGGAAAAACTGTTTTTT
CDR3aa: CASSQRPIRDRRREKLFF

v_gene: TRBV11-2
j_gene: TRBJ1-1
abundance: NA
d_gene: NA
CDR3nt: TGTGCCAGCAGCTTAAGGAGGAACACTGAAGCTTTCTTT
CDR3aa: CASSLRRNTEAFF

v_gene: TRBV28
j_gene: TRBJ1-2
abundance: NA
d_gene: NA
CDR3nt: TGTGCCAGCAGGTCGGGACGGAACTATGGCTACACCTTC
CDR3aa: CASRSGRNYGYTF

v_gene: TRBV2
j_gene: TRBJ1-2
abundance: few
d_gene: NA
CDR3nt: TGTGCCAGCAGCTCTGGCAGGATAAACGGCTACACCTTC
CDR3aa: CASSSGRINGYTF

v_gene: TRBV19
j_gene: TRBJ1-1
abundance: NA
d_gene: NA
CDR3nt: TGTGCCAGTAGTATTCCGGGCAGCACTGAAGCTTTCTTT
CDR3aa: CASSIPGSTEAFF

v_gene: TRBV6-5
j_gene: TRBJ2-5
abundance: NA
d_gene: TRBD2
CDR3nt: TGTGCCAGCAGTTACGAACGGGGGGGCGGCGGGACCCAGTACTTC
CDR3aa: CASSYERGGGGTQYF

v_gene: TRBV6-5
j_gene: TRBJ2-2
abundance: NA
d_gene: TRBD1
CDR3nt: TGTGCCAGTAGGACAGGGCCTAACACCGGGGAGCTGTTTTTT
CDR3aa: CASRTGPNTGELFF

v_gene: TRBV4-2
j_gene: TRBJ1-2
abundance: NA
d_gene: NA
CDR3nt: TGTGCCAGCAGCCAACCAGGCTTAGGCTACACCTTC
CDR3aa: CASSQPGLGYTF

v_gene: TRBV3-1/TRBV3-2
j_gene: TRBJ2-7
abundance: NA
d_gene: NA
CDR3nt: TGTGCCAGCAGCCAAGAACAGGGATTATCCTACGAGCAGTACTTC
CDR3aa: CASSQEQGLSYEQYF

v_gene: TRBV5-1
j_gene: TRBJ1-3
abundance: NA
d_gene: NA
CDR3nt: TGCGCCAGCAGCTTGTTCTCTGGAAACACCATATATTTT
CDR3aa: CASSLFSGNTIYF

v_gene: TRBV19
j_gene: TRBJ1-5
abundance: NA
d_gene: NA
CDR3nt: TGTGCCAGTAGTATCCATGGGGCTCAGCCCCAGCATTTT
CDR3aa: CASSIHGAQPQHF

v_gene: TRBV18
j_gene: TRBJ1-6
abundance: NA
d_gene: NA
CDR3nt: TGTGCCAGCTCATCGACTAATTCACCCCTCCACTTT
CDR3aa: CASSSTNSPLHF

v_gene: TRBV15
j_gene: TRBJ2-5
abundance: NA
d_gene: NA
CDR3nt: TGTGCCACCAGCAGAGATCAGCAAGAGACCCAGTACTTC
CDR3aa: CATSRDQQETQYF

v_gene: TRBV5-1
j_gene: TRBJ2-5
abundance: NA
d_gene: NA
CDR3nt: TGCGCCAGCAGCTTGGACGAGGGGCCGTCGGGGGAGACCCAGTACTTC
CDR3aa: CASSLDEGPSGETQYF

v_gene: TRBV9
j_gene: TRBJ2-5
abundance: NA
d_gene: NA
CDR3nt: TGTGCCAGCAGCACAACAGGGAATTTACGGGAGACCCAGTACTTC
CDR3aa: CASSTTGNLRETQYF